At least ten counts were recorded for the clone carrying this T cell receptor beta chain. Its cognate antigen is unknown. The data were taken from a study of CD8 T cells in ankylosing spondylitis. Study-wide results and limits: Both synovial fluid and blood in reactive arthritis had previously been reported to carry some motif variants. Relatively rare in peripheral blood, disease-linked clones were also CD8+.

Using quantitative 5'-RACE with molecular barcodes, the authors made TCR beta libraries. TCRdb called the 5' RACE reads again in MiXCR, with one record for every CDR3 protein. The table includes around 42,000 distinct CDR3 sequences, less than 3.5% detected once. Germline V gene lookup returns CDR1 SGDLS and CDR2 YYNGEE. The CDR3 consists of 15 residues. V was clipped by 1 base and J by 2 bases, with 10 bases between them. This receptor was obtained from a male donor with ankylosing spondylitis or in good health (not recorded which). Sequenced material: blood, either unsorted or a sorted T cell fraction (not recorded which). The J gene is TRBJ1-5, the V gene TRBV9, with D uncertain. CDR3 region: CASSVSPEGNQPQHF. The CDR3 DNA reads TGTGCCAGCAGCGTAAGTCCAGAAGGCAATCAGCCCCAGCATTTT.